The 4 T cell receptor beta chains below were found in one sample sequenced in a study of cytotoxic CD8 clonotypes in ibrutinib-treated CLL. Clones were sequenced by immunoSEQ multiplex PCR, and TCRdb holds only the in-frame ones, with some missing. The sample has 68,000 or so clones, 68% seen once. Sample: PBMCs, taken after 12 months of ibrutinib treatment. These receptor sequences come from a human donor with chronic lymphocytic leukemia.

The chain links TRBV19 to TRBJ2-2, with unresolved D. V shed 8 bases and J shed 4 bases, with 23 bases lying between them. The germline V gene encodes CDR1 LNHDA and CDR2 SQIVND (reference sequence). The length of the CDR3 is 17 residues. CDR3 sequence: CASSLLRPLSGTGELFF. CDR3 bases: TGTGCCAGTTCATTATTAAGACCCCTGAGTGGCACCGGGGAGCTGTTTTTT.

The gene calls are TRBV19 and TRBJ1-6, with TRBD1 matching over 7 bases. V dropped 5 bases and J dropped 8; count of bases not matched to a gene: 15. Germline V gene lookup returns CDR1 LNHDA and CDR2 SQIVND (reference sequence). The CDR3 has 17 amino acids. The CDR3 reads CASSPSIRTGAYSPLHF. In nucleotides, the CDR3 is TGTGCCAGTAGTCCGAGTATTAGAACAGGGGCTTATTCACCCCTCCACTTT.

V usage is TRBV9 and J usage is TRBJ1-1; D gene uncertain. Germline CDR1 and CDR2: SGDLS and YYNGEE. CDR3 size: 14 residues. V lost 4 bases to trimming and J lost 8 bases, with 18 bases between them. CDR3 nucleotides: TGTGCCAGCAGCCCATCCAGTAGGGCGAGGGAAGCTTTCTTT. Translation gives CASSPSSRAREAFF.

In this sample, this clone turned up a few times. The rearrangement joins TRBV6-5 to TRBJ2-3, with TRBD1 matching 7 bases. CDR3 length: 14 amino acids. Per germline, CDR1 MNHEY and CDR2 SVGAGI. The trim removed 6 bases at V and 8 bases at J, leaving 11 bases unmatched. CDR3 DNA sequence: TGTGCCAGCAGCCTCGACAGGGTGGTCGGTACGCAGTATTTT. It encodes CASSLDRVVGTQYF.